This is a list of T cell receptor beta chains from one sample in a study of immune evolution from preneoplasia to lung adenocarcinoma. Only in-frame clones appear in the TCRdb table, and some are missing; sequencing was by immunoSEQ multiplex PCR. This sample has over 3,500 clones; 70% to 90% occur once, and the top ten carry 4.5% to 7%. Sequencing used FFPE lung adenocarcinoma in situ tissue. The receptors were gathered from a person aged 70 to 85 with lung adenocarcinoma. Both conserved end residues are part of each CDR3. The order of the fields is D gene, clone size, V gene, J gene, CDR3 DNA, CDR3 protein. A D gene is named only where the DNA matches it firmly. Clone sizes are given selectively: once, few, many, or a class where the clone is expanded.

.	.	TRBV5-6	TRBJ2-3	TGTGCCAGCAGCTGGGACAACACAGATACGCAGTATTTT	CASSWDNTDTQYF
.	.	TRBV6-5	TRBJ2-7	TGTGCCAGCCGGGGTACCTACGAGCAGTACTTC	CASRGTYEQYF
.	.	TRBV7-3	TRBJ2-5	TGTGCCAGCAGCTTAAATGGCGGTACAGAGACCCAGTACTTC	CASSLNGGTETQYF
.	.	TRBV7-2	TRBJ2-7	TGTGCCAGCAGCTCCTCCGGGACCGAACGTTCTAGCGAGCAGTACTTC	CASSSSGTERSSEQYF
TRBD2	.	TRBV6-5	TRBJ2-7	TGTGCCAGCAGTTACTCGAGGACTAGCGGGGGCTACGAGCAGTACTTC	CASSYSRTSGGYEQYF
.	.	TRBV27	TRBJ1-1	TGTGCCAGAAGTACAGGGATTGCCACTGAAGCTTTCTTT	CARSTGIATEAFF
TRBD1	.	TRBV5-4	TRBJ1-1	TGTGCCAGCACCCCCGGGACAGGGGTGATAGCAGGAACTGAAGCTTTCTTT	CASTPGTGVIAGTEAFF
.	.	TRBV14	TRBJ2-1	TGTGCCAGCAGCCAGGCCTGGGAGCAGTTCTTC	CASSQAWEQFF
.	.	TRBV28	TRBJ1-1	TGTGCCAGCAGTCATCAGGGAGTCGGGAACACTGAAGCTTTCTTT	CASSHQGVGNTEAFF
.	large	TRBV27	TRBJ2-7	TGTGCCAGCAGTCAGTCACAAACCTCCTACGAGCAGTACTTC	CASSQSQTSYEQYF
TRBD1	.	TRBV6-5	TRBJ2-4	TGTGCCAGTGGAGACAGGGACGTCAAAAACATTCAGTACTTC	CASGDRDVKNIQYF
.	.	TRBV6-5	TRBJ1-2	TGTGCCAGTCATTCCCACTATGGCTACACCTTC	CASHSHYGYTF
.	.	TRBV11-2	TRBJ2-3	TGTGCCAGCAGCCACACAGATACGCAGTATTTT	CASSHTDTQYF
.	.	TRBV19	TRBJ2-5	TGTGCCAGTAGTCAAAGAGAAGAGACCCAGTACTTC	CASSQREETQYF
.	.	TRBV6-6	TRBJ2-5	TGTGCCAGCAGTTACGGTGCGGCAGCTGGGGAGACCCAGTACTTC	CASSYGAAAGETQYF
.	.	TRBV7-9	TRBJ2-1	TGTGCCAGCAGCATGCCTTACAATGAGCAGTTCTTC	CASSMPYNEQFF
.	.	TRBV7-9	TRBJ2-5	TGTGCCAGCAGCCAGGGGGTGCGGGAAGAAGAGACCCAGTACTTC	CASSQGVREEETQYF
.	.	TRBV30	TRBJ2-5	TGTGCCTGGAGACCAGGGGTCGTGACAAGAGAGACCCAGTACTTC	CAWRPGVVTRETQYF
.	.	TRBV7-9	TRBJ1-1	TGTGCCAGCAGATTTGGGGCCACTGAAGCTTTCTTT	CASRFGATEAFF
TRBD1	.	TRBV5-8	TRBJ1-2	TGTGCCAGCAGCTGGGGAGGGGGCAGCTATGGCTACACCTTC	CASSWGGGSYGYTF
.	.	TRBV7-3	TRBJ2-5	TGTGCCAGCAGCGCCGGAGGAAGCCAAGAGACCCAGTACTTC	CASSAGGSQETQYF
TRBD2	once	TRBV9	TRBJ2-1	TGTGCCAGCAGCGTAGAACTAGCGGGAGTTTGGAACAATGAGCAGTTCTTC	CASSVELAGVWNNEQFF
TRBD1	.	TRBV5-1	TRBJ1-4	TGCGCCAGCAGCCTCCGACAGGGGGGAATAGGACTGGGGGAAAAACTGTTTTTT	CASSLRQGGIGLGEKLFF